The 12 T cell receptor beta chains in this list originate from one sample, sequenced in a study of T-cell reconstitution after alpha-beta-depleted transplantation in children (TCRdb year 2016). In the paper's terms, the treatment or condition label means: allogeneic hematopoietic cell transplantation with graft depleted of TCRalphabeta T cells and CD19 B cells. Libraries were made using PCR. Data came from an Illumina HiSeq 2500. TCR library preparation used molecular barcoding, with unique molecular identifiers applied to normalize quantification of the TCRbeta repertoire. TCRdb cleaned the public reads at Q25 with fastp, built clones with MiXCR and kept in-frame beta chains. Each entry merges the rows of one CDR3 protein and shows their most common DNA and genes. A total of about 210,000 distinct CDR3 sequences appear in this sample, over 15% of them only once. The biggest ten clones account for approximately 40% of the sample.

Sample: PBMCs, mostly from graft donor cells, taken 360 days after TCRalphabeta/CD19-depleted stem cell transplant. These receptors originate from a male patient aged 2 to 9 who had a stem cell transplant for acute lymphoblastic leukemia, so the T cells may come from the graft donor.

This rearrangement joins TRBV5-1 to TRBJ2-7; the match to TRBD1 covers 8 bases. The CDR3 is made up of 18 amino acids. The V segment lost 0 bases and the J segment 2 bases; nucleotides outside the gene matches: 13. CDR1 and CDR2 (germline): SGHRS, YFSETQ. CDR3 amino acids: CASSLVAPRTGWAYEQYF. The CDR3 DNA reads as TGCGCCAGCAGCTTGGTCGCTCCTCGGACAGGGTGGGCCTACGAGCAGTACTTC. Combining the CDR3 with reference TRBV5-1 and TRBJ2-7 gives the whole variable domain KAGVTQTPRYLIKTRGQQVTLSCSPISGHRSVSWYQQTPGQGLQFLFEYFSETQRNKGNFPGRFSGRQFSNSRSEMNVSTLELGDSALYLCASSLVAPRTGWAYEQYFGPGTRLTVT.

This clonotype has a count of ten or more. The J gene is TRBJ2-7, the V gene TRBV2; D is uncertain. CDR3 size: 12 residues. The germline V gene encodes CDR1 SNHLY and CDR2 FYNNEI. Trimming took 1 base from V and 1 from J, leaving 2 bases between them. CDR3 nucleotide sequence: TGTGCCAGCAGTGAAGTTTCCTACGAGCAGTACTTC. Residues: CASSEVSYEQYF.

The J gene is TRBJ2-3, the V gene TRBV18; possibly TRBD1 or TRBD2 for D (5 bases each). V was clipped by 3 bases and J by 0 bases, with 10 bases between them. The CDR3 loop spans 15 amino acids. Germline CDR1 and CDR2: KGHSH and LQKENI. CDR3 loop: CASSPGTRSTDTQYF. CDR3 bases: TGTGCCAGCTCACCTGGGACGCGGAGCACAGATACGCAGTATTTT.

V gene TRBV20-1 combines with J gene TRBJ1-1, with D unresolved. Germline assignment: CDR1 DFQATT and CDR2 SNEGSKA (reference sequence). V gave up 6 bases and J gave up 1 base, with 6 bases separating them. The CDR3 spans 11 residues. CDR3 sequence reads: CSAKGNTEAFF. The CDR3, as DNA: TGCAGTGCAAAGGGGAACACTGAAGCTTTCTTT.

The rearrangement links TRBV7-9 to TRBJ2-5; 7 bases fit TRBD1. Looked up from germline, CDR1 is SEHNR and CDR2 is FQNEAQ (reference sequence). The trim removed 6 bases at V and 3 bases at J, leaving 7 bases unmatched. This CDR3 comprises 14 residues. In DNA form, the CDR3 reads TGTGCCAGCAGTGCTCTGGACAGGAAAGAGACCCAGTACTTC. Translated: CASSALDRKETQYF.

This clonotype occurred many times. V and J are TRBV7-9 and TRBJ2-7; 8 bases match TRBD1. The CDR3 runs to 15 residues. V shed 3 bases and J 3 bases; nucleotides not matched to a gene: 7. Per germline, CDR1 SEHNR and CDR2 FQNEAQ (reference sequence). Written as DNA, the CDR3 is TGTGCCAGCAGCTTGACTCAGGGGGCATACTACGAGCAGTACTTC. As protein: CASSLTQGAYYEQYF.

This clonotype was counted at least ten times. The chain carries TRBV10-3 and TRBJ1-1, with 8 bases identical to TRBD1. There are 15 residues in the CDR3. V dropped 7 bases and J dropped 2; count of bases not matched to a gene: 9. CDR1 and CDR2 from the germline V gene are ENHRY and SYGVKD. In DNA, the CDR3 is TGTGCCATCAACCTTCAGGGGGCGCGAAACACTGAAGCTTTCTTT. Its translation is CAINLQGARNTEAFF.

The table lists this clonotype with a few counts. CDR3 residues: CASSPQRTSTGYNEQFF. The CDR3 nucleotides are TGCGCCAGCAGCCCACAAAGGACTAGCACGGGGTACAATGAGCAGTTCTTC. The chain is built from TRBV5-1 and TRBJ2-1; 8 nucleotides agree with TRBD2. Germline V gene lookup returns CDR1 SGHRS and CDR2 YFSETQ. The V segment lost 4 bases and the J segment 4 bases; nucleotides outside the gene matches: 13. This CDR3 has 17 residues. Full variable domain (rest looked up from reference TRBV5-1 and TRBJ2-1): KAGVTQTPRYLIKTRGQQVTLSCSPISGHRSVSWYQQTPGQGLQFLFEYFSETQRNKGNFPGRFSGRQFSNSRSEMNVSTLELGDSALYLCASSPQRTSTGYNEQFFGPGTRLTVL.

This clonotype came up many times. As DNA, the CDR3 is TGTGCCAGCAGTTTGGTACAGGGGAGGCACTACGAGCAGTACTTC. It translates to CASSLVQGRHYEQYF. The J gene is TRBJ2-7, the V gene TRBV12-3 or TRBV12-4, with D possibly being TRBD1 (7 bases). The CDR3 has 15 residues. V was clipped by 3 bases and J by 3 bases, with 15 bases between them.

This clonotype showed up just a few times. The genes are TRBV7-9 and TRBJ1-5; D is uncertain. Trimming cost V 6 bases and J 6 bases, with 9 bases left between them. The CDR3 length is 12 residues. The germline gives CDR1 SEHNR, CDR2 FQNEAQ (reference sequence). CDR3 sequence (DNA): TGTGCCAGCAGTTCCCCGGCTCAGCCCCAGCATTTT. Its translation is CASSSPAQPQHF.

This clonotype was counted only a few times. The chain combines TRBV29-1 with TRBJ1-1; possible D gene TRBD1, 6 bases. Trimming pared 6 bases from V and 0 bases from J, leaving 11 bases between. The CDR3 has 13 residues. Germline V gene data show CDR1 as SQVTM and CDR2 as ANQGSEA. The CDR3 DNA follows: TGCAGCGTACAGGGACTCATGAACACTGAAGCTTTCTTT. This codes for CSVQGLMNTEAFF. The variable domain in full, completed from reference TRBV29-1 and TRBJ1-1, reads SAVISQKPSRDICQRGTSLTIQCQVDSQVTMMFWYRQQPGQSLTLIATANQGSEATYESGFVIDKFPISRPNLTFSTLTVSNMSPEDSSIYLCSVQGLMNTEAFFGQGTRLTVV.

This clonotype was detected a few times. V gene TRBV2 combines with J gene TRBJ1-5, with 7 nucleotides matching TRBD1. Unmatched junction bases numbered 3, after V lost 6 bases and J lost 1 base. Germline V gene sequence: CDR1 SNHLY, CDR2 FYNNEI. The CDR3 consists of 14 residues. CDR3 DNA: TGTGCCAGCAGGCCGACAGGGAGCAATCAGCCCCAGCATTTT. It specifies CASRPTGSNQPQHF.